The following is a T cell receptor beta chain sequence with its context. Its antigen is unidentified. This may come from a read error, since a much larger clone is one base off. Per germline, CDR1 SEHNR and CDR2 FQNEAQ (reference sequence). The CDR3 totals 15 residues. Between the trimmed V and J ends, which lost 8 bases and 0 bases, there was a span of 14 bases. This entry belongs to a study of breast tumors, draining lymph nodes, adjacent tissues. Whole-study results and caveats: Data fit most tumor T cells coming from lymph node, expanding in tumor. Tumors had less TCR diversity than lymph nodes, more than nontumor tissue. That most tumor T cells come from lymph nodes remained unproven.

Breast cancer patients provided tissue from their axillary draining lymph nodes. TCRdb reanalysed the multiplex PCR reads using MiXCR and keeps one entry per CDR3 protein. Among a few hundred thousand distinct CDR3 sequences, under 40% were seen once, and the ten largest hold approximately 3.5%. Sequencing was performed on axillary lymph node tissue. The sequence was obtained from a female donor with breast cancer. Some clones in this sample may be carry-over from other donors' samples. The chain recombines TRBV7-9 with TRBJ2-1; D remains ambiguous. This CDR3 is CASGRRNYSYNEQFF. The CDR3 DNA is TGTGCCAGCGGCAGGCGGAACTACTCCTACAATGAGCAGTTCTTC.